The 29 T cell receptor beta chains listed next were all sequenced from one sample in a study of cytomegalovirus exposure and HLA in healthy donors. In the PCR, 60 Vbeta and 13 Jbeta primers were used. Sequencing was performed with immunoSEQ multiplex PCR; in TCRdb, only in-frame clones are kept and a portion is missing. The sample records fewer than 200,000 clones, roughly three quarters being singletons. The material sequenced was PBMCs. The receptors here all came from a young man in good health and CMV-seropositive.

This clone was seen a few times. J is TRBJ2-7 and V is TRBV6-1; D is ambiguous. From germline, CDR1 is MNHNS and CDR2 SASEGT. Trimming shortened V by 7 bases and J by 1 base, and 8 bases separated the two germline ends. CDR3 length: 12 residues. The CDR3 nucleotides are TGTGCCAGCATTGGTCAGTCCTACGAGCAGTACTTC. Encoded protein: CASIGQSYEQYF.

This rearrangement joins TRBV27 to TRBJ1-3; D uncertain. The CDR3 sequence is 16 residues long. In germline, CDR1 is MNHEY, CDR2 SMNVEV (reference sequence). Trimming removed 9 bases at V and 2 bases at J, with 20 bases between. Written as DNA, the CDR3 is TGTGCCAGTAGAGGCCACGGCTCCCTAGCTGGAAACACCATATATTTT. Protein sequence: CASRGHGSLAGNTIYF.

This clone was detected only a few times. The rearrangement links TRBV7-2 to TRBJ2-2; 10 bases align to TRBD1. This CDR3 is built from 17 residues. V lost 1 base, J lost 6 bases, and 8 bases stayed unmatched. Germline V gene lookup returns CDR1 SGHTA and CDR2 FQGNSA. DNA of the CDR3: TGTGCCAGCAGCTTAGTTGGGACAGGGGCCGGCGCCGGGGAGCTGTTTTTT. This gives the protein CASSLVGTGAGAGELFF.

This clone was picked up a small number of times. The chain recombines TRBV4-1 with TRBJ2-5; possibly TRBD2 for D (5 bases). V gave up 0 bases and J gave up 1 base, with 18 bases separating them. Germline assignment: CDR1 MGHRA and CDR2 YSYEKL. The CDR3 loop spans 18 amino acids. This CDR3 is CASSQDLYGSGPQETQYF. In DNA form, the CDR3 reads TGCGCCAGCAGCCAAGATCTTTATGGGAGCGGCCCCCAAGAGACCCAGTACTTC.

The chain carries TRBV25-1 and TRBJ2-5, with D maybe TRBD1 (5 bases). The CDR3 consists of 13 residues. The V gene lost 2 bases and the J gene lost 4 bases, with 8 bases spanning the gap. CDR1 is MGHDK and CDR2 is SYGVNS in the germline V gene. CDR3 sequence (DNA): TGTGCCAGCAGTGAACCAGGGCGAGAGACCCAGTACTTC. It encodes CASSEPGRETQYF.

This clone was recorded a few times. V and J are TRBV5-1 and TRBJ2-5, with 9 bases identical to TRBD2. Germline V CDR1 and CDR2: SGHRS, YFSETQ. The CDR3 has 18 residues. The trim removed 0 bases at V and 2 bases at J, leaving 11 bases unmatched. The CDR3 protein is CASSLDRREGPGQETQYF. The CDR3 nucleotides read TGCGCCAGCAGCTTGGATAGGCGGGAGGGCCCAGGACAAGAGACCCAGTACTTC.

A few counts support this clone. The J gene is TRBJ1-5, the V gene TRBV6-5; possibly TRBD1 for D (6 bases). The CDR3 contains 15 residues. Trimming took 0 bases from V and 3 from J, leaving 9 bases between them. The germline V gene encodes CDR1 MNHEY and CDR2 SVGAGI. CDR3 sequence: CASSYSGQLNQPQHF. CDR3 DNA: TGTGCCAGCAGTTACTCGGGACAACTCAATCAGCCCCAGCATTTT.

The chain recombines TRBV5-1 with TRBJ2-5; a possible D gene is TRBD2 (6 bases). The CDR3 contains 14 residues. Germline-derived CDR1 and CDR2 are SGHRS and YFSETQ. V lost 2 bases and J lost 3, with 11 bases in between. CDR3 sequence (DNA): TGCGCCAGCAGCTTAGGAGGGCGCGAAGAGACCCAGTACTTC. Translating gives CASSLGGREETQYF.

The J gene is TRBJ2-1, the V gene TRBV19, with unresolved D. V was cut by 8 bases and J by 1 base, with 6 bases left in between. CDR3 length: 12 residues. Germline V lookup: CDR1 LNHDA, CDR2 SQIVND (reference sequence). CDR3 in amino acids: CASGRSYNEQFF. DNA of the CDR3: TGTGCCAGTGGCAGGTCCTACAATGAGCAGTTCTTC.

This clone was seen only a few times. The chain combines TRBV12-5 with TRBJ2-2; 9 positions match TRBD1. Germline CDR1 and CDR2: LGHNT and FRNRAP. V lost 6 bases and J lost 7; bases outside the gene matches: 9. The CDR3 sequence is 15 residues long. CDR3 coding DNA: TGTGCTAGTGGGCCATCGACAGGGGGGGACGGGGAGCTGTTTTTT. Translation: CASGPSTGGDGELFF. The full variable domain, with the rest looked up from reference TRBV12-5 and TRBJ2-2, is DARVTQTPRHKVTEMGQEVTMRCQPILGHNTVFWYRQTMMQGLELLAYFRNRAPLDDSGMPKDRFSAEMPDATLATLKIQPSEPRDSAVYFCASGPSTGGDGELFFGEGSRLTVL.

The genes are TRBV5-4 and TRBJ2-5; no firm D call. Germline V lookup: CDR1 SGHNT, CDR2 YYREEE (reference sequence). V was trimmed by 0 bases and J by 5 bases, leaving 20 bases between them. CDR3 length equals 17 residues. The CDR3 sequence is CASSLVSGGSSTETQYF. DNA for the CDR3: TGTGCCAGCAGCTTGGTCAGTGGCGGTAGCTCTACGGAGACCCAGTACTTC.

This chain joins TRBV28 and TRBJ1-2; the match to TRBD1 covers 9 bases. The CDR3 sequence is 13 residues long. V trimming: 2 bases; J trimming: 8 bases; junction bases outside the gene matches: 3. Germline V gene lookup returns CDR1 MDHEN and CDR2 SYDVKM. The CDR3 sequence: CASSLTGGAGYTF. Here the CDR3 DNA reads TGTGCCAGCAGTTTAACAGGGGGCGCCGGCTACACCTTC.

CDR3 loop: CASSLYRGTYEQYF. The CDR3 bases are TGTGCCAGCAGTCTGTACAGGGGTACGTACGAGCAGTACTTC. The J gene is TRBJ2-7, the V gene TRBV27; 7 bases map to TRBD1. This CDR3 has 14 residues. Unmatched junction bases numbered 8, after V lost 5 bases and J lost 4 bases. Germline V CDR1 and CDR2: MNHEY, SMNVEV (reference sequence).

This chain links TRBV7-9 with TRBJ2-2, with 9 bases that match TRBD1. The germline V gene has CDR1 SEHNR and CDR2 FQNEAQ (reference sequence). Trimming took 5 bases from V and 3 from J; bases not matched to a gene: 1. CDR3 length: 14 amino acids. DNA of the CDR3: TGTGCCAGCAGCCGGACAGGGGACACCGGGGAGCTGTTTTTT. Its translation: CASSRTGDTGELFF.

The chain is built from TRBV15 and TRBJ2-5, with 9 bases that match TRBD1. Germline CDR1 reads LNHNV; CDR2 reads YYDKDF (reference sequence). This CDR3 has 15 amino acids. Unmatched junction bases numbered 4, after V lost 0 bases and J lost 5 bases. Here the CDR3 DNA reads TGTGCCACCAGCAGAGAGACAGGGGGTGTGGAGACCCAGTACTTC. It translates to CATSRETGGVETQYF.

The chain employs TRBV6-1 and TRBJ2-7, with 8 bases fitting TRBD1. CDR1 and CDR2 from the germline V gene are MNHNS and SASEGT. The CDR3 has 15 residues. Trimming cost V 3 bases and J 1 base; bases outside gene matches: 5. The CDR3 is CASSDRTGTSYEQYF. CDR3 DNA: TGTGCCAGCAGTGATAGGACAGGGACGTCCTACGAGCAGTACTTC.

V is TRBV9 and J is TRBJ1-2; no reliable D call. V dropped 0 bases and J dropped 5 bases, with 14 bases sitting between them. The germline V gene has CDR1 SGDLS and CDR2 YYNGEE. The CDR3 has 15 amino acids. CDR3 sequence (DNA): TGTGCCAGCAGCGTAGCTACATCGGCGGCGTATGGCTACACCTTC. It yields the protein CASSVATSAAYGYTF.

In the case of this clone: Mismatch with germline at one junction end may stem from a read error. CDR3 amino acids: CSSSGYRGEATNEKLFF. CDR3 bases: TGTTCCAGCAGCGGATACAGGGGGGAGGCAACTAATGAAAAACTGTTTTTT. This chain connects TRBV7-9 to TRBJ1-4; the match to TRBD1 covers 8 bases. The CDR3 has 17 amino acids. CDR1 and CDR2 (germline): SEHNR, FQNEAQ (reference sequence).

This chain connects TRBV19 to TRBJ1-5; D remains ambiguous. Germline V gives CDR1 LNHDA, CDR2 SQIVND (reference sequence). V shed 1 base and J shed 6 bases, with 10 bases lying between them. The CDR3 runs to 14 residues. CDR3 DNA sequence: TGTGCCAGTAGTATAGGTGGAGGGAGTCAGCCCCAGCATTTT. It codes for CASSIGGGSQPQHF.

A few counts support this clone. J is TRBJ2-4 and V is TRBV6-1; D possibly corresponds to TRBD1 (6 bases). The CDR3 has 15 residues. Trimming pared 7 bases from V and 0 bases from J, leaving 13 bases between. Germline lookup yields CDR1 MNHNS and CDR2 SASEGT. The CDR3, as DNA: TGTGCCAGCATTCAGGACAGTTTAGCCAAAAACATTCAGTACTTC. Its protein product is CASIQDSLAKNIQYF.

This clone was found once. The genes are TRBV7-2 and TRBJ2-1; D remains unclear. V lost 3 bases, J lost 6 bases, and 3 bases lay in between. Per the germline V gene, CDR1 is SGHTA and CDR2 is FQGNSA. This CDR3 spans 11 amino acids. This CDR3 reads CASSFGNEQFF. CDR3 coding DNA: TGTGCCAGCAGCTTCGGCAATGAGCAGTTCTTC.

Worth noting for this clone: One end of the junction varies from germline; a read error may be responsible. CDR3 sequence reads: CASREGGSYYGYTF. The CDR3 DNA is TGCGCCAGCCGTGAAGGAGGTTCCTACTATGGCTACACCTTC. The V gene is TRBV10-2, the J gene TRBJ1-2; D not resolved. Germline values: CDR1 WSHSY, CDR2 SAAADI. This CDR3 spans 14 amino acids.

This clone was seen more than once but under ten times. The CDR3 sequence is CASREVWDQPQHF. The DNA for the CDR3 is TGTGCCAGCAGAGAGGTGTGGGATCAGCCCCAGCATTTT. This chain links TRBV2 with TRBJ1-5; no firm D call. Germline-derived CDR1 and CDR2 are SNHLY and FYNNEI. Trimming stripped 6 bases from V and 5 bases from J, with 11 bases between. The CDR3 covers 13 residues.

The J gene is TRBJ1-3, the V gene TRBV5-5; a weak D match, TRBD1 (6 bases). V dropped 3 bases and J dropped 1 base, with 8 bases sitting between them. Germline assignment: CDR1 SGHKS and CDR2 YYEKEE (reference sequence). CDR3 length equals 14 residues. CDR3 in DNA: TGTGCCAGCAGCTCGGACAGTTCTGGAAACACCATATATTTT. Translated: CASSSDSSGNTIYF.

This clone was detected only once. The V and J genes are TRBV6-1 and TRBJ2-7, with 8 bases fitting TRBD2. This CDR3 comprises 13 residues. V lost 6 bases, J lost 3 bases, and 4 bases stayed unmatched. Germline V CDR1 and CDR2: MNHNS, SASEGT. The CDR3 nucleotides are TGTGCCAGCAGCCCGGGAGGGTTCTACGAGCAGTACTTC. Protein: CASSPGGFYEQYF.

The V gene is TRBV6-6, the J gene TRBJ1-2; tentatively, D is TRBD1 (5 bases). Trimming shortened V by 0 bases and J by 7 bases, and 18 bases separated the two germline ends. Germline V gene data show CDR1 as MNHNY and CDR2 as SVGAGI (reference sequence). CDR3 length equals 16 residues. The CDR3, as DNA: TGTGCCAGCAGTTACTCGACGGTCGTAGGGGCAGGTGGCTACACCTTC. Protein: CASSYSTVVGAGGYTF.

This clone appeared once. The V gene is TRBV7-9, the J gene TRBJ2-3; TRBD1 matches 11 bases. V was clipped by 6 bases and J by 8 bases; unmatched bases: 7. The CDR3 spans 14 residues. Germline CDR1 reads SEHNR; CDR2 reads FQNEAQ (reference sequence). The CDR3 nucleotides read TGTGCCAGCAGTCCCGGGACAGGGGGAGGTACGCAGTATTTT. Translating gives CASSPGTGGGTQYF.

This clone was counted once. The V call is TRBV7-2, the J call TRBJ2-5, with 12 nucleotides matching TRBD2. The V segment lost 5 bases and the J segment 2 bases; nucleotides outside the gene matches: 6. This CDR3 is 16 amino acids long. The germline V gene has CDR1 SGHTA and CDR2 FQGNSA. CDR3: CASSPGTSGPQETQYF. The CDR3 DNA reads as TGTGCCAGCAGCCCCGGGACTAGCGGGCCTCAAGAGACCCAGTACTTC.

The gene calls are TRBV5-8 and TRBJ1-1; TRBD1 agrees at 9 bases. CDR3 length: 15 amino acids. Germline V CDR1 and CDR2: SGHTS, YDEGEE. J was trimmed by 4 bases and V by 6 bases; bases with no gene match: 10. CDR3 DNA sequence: TGTGCCAGCATCAACACAGGGGGCGCCGGCACTGAAGCTTTCTTT. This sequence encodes CASINTGGAGTEAFF.